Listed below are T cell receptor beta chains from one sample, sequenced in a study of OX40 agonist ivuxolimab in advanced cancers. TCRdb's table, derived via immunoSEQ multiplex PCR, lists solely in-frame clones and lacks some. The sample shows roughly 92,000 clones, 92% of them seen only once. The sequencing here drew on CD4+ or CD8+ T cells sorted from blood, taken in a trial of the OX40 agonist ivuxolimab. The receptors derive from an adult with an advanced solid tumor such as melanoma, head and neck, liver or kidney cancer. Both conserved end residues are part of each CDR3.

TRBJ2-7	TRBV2	CASSLTGQPYEQYF
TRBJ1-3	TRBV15	CATSRSHETGNTIYF
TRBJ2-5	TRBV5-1	CASSLEGHLQETQYF
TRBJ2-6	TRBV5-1	CASSTSQTVTGANVLTF
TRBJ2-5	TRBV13	CASSFKYQETQYF
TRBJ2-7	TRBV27	CASGSGAEQYF
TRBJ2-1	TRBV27	CASSRRGALNEQFF
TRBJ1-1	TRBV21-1	CASSLKGRTGSGAMNTEAFF
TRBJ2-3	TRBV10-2	CASSELSSQYTDTQYF
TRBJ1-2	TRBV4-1	CASSQDHYGYTF
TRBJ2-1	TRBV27	CASSRGTGPYNEQFF
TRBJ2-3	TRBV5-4	CASSFLPNTDTQYF
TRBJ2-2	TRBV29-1	CSVADGGTGELFF
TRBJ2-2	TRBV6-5	CASSLLAPVNTGELFF
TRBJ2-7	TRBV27	CASSPPGGESYEQYF
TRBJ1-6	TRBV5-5	CASSFKSASGGYNSPLHF
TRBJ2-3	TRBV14	CASSQAGAADTQYF
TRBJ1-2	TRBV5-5	CASSTLGDRAYGYTF
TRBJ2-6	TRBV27	CASRDRGSGANVLTF
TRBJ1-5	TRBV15	CATSRGGDSNQPQHF
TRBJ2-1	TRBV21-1	CASSKGGRAGSNEQFF
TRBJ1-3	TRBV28	CASSSPGSSGNTIYF
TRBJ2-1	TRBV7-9	CASSHGRGRDYEQFF
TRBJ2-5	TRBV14	CASSRRLRPTEETQYF
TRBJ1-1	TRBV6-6	CASSSYPYQVTEAFF
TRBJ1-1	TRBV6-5	CASSYGGFEAFF
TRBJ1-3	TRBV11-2	CASSSQGPGNTIYF
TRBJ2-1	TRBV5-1	CASSQTGLAGVYNEQFF
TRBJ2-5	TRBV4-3	CASSQDPRTGSETQYF
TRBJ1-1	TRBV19	CASSIKSVTEAFF
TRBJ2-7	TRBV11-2	CASSLDRALLSYEQYF
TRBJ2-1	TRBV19	CASSNNPSSYNEQFF
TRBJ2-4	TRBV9	CASSGRGVNIQYF
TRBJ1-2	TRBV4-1	CASSQDQGILLGYTF
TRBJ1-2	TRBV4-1	CASSTGYDDGGYTF
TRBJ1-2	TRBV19	CASSAPRQGGGYTF
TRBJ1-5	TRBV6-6	CASSYDRGGQPQHF
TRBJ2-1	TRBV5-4	CASSPGFPGNEQFF
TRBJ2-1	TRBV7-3	CASIPDQGGRSNNEQFF